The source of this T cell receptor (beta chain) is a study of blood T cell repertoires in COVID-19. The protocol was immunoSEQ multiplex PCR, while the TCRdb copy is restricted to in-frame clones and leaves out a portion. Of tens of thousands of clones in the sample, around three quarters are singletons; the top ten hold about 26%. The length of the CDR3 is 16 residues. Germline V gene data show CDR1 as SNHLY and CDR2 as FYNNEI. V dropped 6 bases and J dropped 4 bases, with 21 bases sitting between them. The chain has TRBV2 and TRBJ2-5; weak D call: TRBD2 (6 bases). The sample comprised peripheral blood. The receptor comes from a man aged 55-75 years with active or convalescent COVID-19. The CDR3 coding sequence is TGTGCCAGCAGAGACACTCCGGGACTCGGGGGAGAGACCCAGTACTTC. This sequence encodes CASRDTPGLGGETQYF.